Below are 24 T cell receptor beta chains sequenced from a single sample in a study of T cell changes during pregnancy in multiple sclerosis. Here immunoSEQ multiplex PCR was the method, and the copy in TCRdb shows in-frame clones only, minus some. The sample carries over 50,000 clones, around nine tenths recorded once. The sequenced sample consisted of peripheral blood from another person, used as feeder cells. The receptors were gathered from a human donor whose cells served as feeder cells for cultures in a pregnancy study.

The chain has TRBV19 and TRBJ1-5; D unresolved. This CDR3 comprises 15 residues. Germline values: CDR1 LNHDA, CDR2 SQIVND (reference sequence). V was trimmed by 7 bases and J by 0 bases, leaving 13 bases between them. The chain's CDR3 is CASKGGLISNQPQHF. DNA of the CDR3: TGTGCCAGTAAGGGTGGGCTGATTAGCAATCAGCCCCAGCATTTT.

The rearrangement uses TRBV4-1 and TRBJ2-3, with TRBD2 matching over 12 bases. CDR1 and CDR2 from the germline V gene are MGHRA and YSYEKL. This CDR3 has 17 residues. The V gene end was trimmed by 2 bases and the J gene end by 5 bases; junction bases not matched to a gene: 8. The CDR3 sequence is CASSQRLAGAGGDTQYF. As DNA, the CDR3 is TGCGCCAGCAGCCAACGACTAGCGGGAGCGGGAGGAGATACGCAGTATTTT.

The rearrangement joins TRBV9 to TRBJ2-5; TRBD2 matches 8 bases. V was clipped by 0 bases and J by 5 bases; unmatched bases: 9. CDR1 SGDLS and CDR2 YYNGEE come from the germline V gene. The CDR3 covers 16 residues. In DNA, the CDR3 is TGTGCCAGCAGCGTAGCGGCGGGGGGATCGTTTGAGACCCAGTACTTC. Translating gives CASSVAAGGSFETQYF.

The CDR3 protein is CASGSNEQFF. CDR3 coding DNA: TGTGCCAGCGGGTCCAATGAGCAGTTCTTC. The chain combines TRBV11-2 with TRBJ2-1; no clear D gene. V lost 8 bases and J lost 6, with 5 bases in between. Germline V CDR1 and CDR2: SGHAT, FQNNGV. The length of the CDR3 is 10 residues.

The chain couples TRBV5-1 to TRBJ1-2; 7 nucleotides align to TRBD1. CDR3 length: 19 amino acids. Trimming at V came to 3 bases and at J to 6 bases, leaving 23 bases not matched to a gene. The germline CDR1 and CDR2 sequences are SGHRS and YFSETQ. For the CDR3, the DNA is TGCGCCAGCAGCTCCTCCCTACTATGGGACAGCCGGCGGGTCAATGGCTACACCTTC. It codes for CASSSSLLWDSRRVNGYTF.

The chain joins TRBV19 to TRBJ2-1, with 8 bases fitting TRBD2. With V trimmed by 3 bases and J by 3 bases, 7 bases remained unmatched. Germline V gene data show CDR1 as LNHDA and CDR2 as SQIVND (reference sequence). There are 16 residues in the CDR3. CDR3: CASSMSSGVIYNEQFF. The CDR3 coding sequence is TGTGCCAGTAGTATGAGTAGCGGGGTAATCTACAATGAGCAGTTCTTC.

V gene TRBV25-1 combines with J gene TRBJ1-1; D gene uncertain. V shed 2 bases and J shed 0 bases, with 7 bases lying between them. This CDR3 has 14 residues. Germline-derived CDR1 and CDR2 are MGHDK and SYGVNS. The CDR3 nucleotides read TGTGCCAGCAGTGAAAAAGGAGTGAACACTGAAGCTTTCTTT. The encoded protein is CASSEKGVNTEAFF.

The chain uses TRBV28 and TRBJ1-5; TRBD1 aligns across 7 bases. The CDR3 spans 16 residues. Germline V gene sequence: CDR1 MDHEN, CDR2 SYDVKM. Germline trimming cut 6 bases from V and 0 bases from J; bases unmatched to any gene: 8. CDR3 coding DNA: TGTGCCAGCAGAGTCCGGGACAGATTTAGCAATCAGCCCCAGCATTTT. Its protein product is CASRVRDRFSNQPQHF. Supplemented by reference TRBV28 and TRBJ1-5, the full variable domain reads DVKVTQSSRYLVKRTGEKVFLECVQDMDHENMFWYRQDPGLGLRLIYFSYDVKMKEKGDIPEGYSVSREKKERFSLILESASTNQTSMYLCASRVRDRFSNQPQHFGDGTRLSIL.

The V gene is TRBV11-2, the J gene TRBJ2-7; 12 nucleotides line up with TRBD2. V lost 4 bases to trimming and J lost 3 bases; unmatched junction nucleotides: 4. The germline gives CDR1 SGHAT, CDR2 FQNNGV. The CDR3 is 15 residues long. The CDR3 DNA sequence: TGTGCCAGCAGCTCAGGACTAGCGGGGAGCTACGAGCAGTACTTC. Amino acid sequence: CASSSGLAGSYEQYF. The whole variable domain, filled in from reference TRBV11-2 and TRBJ2-7, reads EAGVAQSPRYKIIEKRQSVAFWCNPISGHATLYWYQQILGQGPKLLIQFQNNGVVDDSQLPKDRFSAERLKGVDSTLKIQPAKLEDSAVYLCASSSGLAGSYEQYFGPGTRLTVT.

The genes are TRBV7-9 and TRBJ1-6, with 7 bases fitting TRBD1. V gave up 5 bases and J gave up 10 bases; unmatched junction bases: 11. The CDR3 has 15 residues. From germline, CDR1 is SEHNR and CDR2 FQNEAQ (reference sequence). The CDR3 coding sequence is TGTGCCAGCAGCATTAGTCCTCAGGGGGGCTCACCCCTCCACTTT. Encoded protein: CASSISPQGGSPLHF.

The chain carries TRBV4-3 and TRBJ2-1; 7 nucleotides line up with TRBD2. This CDR3 spans 17 amino acids. Germline V gene data show CDR1 as LGHNA and CDR2 as YSLEER. With 1 base clipped from V and 3 bases from J, the junction kept 9 bases outside the gene matches. CDR3 in DNA: TGCGCCAGCAGCCAAGGTTCGGGCGGGGGAAACTACAATGAGCAGTTCTTC. It is translated as CASSQGSGGGNYNEQFF.

V usage is TRBV5-1 and J usage is TRBJ2-5, with 11 bases that match TRBD1. Trimming cost V 2 bases and J 3 bases; bases outside gene matches: 3. The CDR3 extends over 15 amino acids. Germline CDR1 is SGHRS and CDR2 is YFSETQ. For the CDR3, the DNA is TGCGCCAGCAGCTTAGGGACAGGGGGTAAAGAGACCCAGTACTTC. This sequence encodes CASSLGTGGKETQYF.

The chain employs TRBV7-3 and TRBJ2-1; D may match TRBD1 or TRBD2 (5 bases each). The CDR3 loop spans 14 amino acids. The V and J ends lost 5 bases and 8 bases respectively, with 16 bases between them. In germline, CDR1 is SGHTA, CDR2 FQGTGA. CDR3 residues: CASSRDLRGYEQFF. The CDR3 region has the DNA TGTGCCAGCAGCCGGGACCTACGGGGCTATGAGCAGTTCTTC. The full variable domain, its missing parts supplied by reference TRBV7-3 and TRBJ2-1, is GAGVSQTPSNKVTEKGKYVELRCDPISGHTALYWYRQSLGQGPEFLIYFQGTGAADDSGLPNDRFFAVRPEGSVSTLKIQRTERGDSAVYLCASSRDLRGYEQFFGPGTRLTVL.

The rearrangement joins TRBV7-2 to TRBJ1-5; possible D gene TRBD1, 6 bases. V shed 5 bases and J shed 5 bases, with 13 bases lying between them. From germline, CDR1 is SGHTA and CDR2 FQGNSA. CDR3 size: 14 residues. CDR3 region: CASSRNRVHQPQHF. CDR3 sequence (DNA): TGTGCCAGCAGCCGTAACAGGGTTCATCAGCCCCAGCATTTT.

This chain joins TRBV7-7 and TRBJ1-5, with no clear D. Trimming cost V 5 bases and J 0 bases, with 5 bases left between them. The CDR3 totals 13 residues. CDR1 and CDR2 (germline): SSHAT, FNYEAQ (reference sequence). DNA for the CDR3: TGTGCCAGCAGCCCCGATAGCAATCAGCCCCAGCATTTT. Translating gives CASSPDSNQPQHF. Variable domain in full (rest from reference TRBV7-7 and TRBJ1-5): GAGVSQSPRYKVTKRGQDVTLRCDPISSHATLYWYQQALGQGPEFLTYFNYEAQPDKSGLPSDRFSAERPEGSISTLTIQRTEQRDSAMYRCASSPDSNQPQHFGDGTRLSIL.

In DNA, the CDR3 is TGTGCCAGCTCACGACTAGCGGGGGGTACCTACAATGAGCAGTTCTTC. Translating it yields CASSRLAGGTYNEQFF. This sequence joins TRBV18 and TRBJ2-1, with TRBD2 identical over 13 bases. There are 16 residues in the CDR3. CDR1 and CDR2 (germline): KGHSH, LQKENI. The trim removed 4 bases at V and 2 bases at J, leaving 2 bases unmatched.

V is TRBV4-1 and J is TRBJ1-1; D unresolved. The CDR3 length is 16 residues. From germline, CDR1 is MGHRA and CDR2 YSYEKL. V was shortened by 0 bases and J by 1 base, with 12 bases between the two germline ends. CDR3 in amino acids: CASSQDLSRENTEAFF. In DNA, the CDR3 is TGCGCCAGCAGCCAAGATTTATCAAGGGAGAACACTGAAGCTTTCTTT.

This chain connects TRBV5-1 to TRBJ1-2; weak D call: TRBD1 (6 bases). Deletions cut 4 bases from V and 7 bases from J, with 14 bases between. The germline V gene has CDR1 SGHRS and CDR2 YFSETQ. The CDR3 has 13 residues. The CDR3: CASSPQQGSGYTF. For the CDR3, the DNA is TGCGCCAGCAGCCCCCAACAGGGAAGTGGCTACACCTTC.

This clone was observed a single time. This rearrangement joins TRBV29-1 to TRBJ1-2, with D uncertain. CDR1 SQVTM and CDR2 ANQGSEA come from the germline V gene. CDR3 length equals 13 residues. The V and J ends lost 3 bases and 5 bases respectively, with 13 bases between them. CDR3: CSVEPQVGYGYTF. CDR3 in DNA: TGCAGCGTTGAGCCGCAGGTGGGGTATGGCTACACCTTC.

The chain joins TRBV5-6 to TRBJ1-1, with D possibly TRBD1 on 5 matching bases. The V and J ends lost 4 bases and 7 bases respectively, with 17 bases between them. The germline CDR1 and CDR2 sequences are SGHDT and YYEEEE. The CDR3 consists of 14 residues. CDR3 in amino acids: CASSRRTPIFEAFF. CDR3 DNA: TGTGCCAGCAGCCGTAGGACACCTATCTTTGAAGCTTTCTTT. The full variable domain, completed using reference TRBV5-6 and TRBJ1-1, is DAGVTQSPTHLIKTRGQQVTLRCSPKSGHDTVSWYQQALGQGPQFIFQYYEEEERQRGNFPDRFSGHQFPNYSSELNVNALLLGDSALYLCASSRRTPIFEAFFGQGTRLTVV.

The chain uses TRBV4-3 and TRBJ1-1; D unclear. The V and J ends lost 4 bases and 1 base respectively, with 7 bases between them. From germline, CDR1 is LGHNA and CDR2 YSLEER. The CDR3 runs 13 residues. The CDR3: CASSLQENTEAFF. DNA for the CDR3: TGCGCCAGCAGCCTCCAGGAGAACACTGAAGCTTTCTTT.

This rearrangement joins TRBV27 to TRBJ2-2, with 7 bases fitting TRBD2. The V segment lost 8 bases and the J segment 2 bases; nucleotides outside the gene matches: 5. Germline CDR1 and CDR2: MNHEY and SMNVEV (reference sequence). The length of the CDR3 is 14 residues. In DNA, the CDR3 is TGTGCCAGCGGCCGCGGGGGTAACACCGGGGAGCTGTTTTTT. Translation gives CASGRGGNTGELFF.

The gene calls are TRBV13 and TRBJ2-1, with a tentative D call TRBD2 (5 bases). The CDR3 totals 14 residues. Germline CDR1 reads PRHDT; CDR2 reads FYEKMQ (reference sequence). The V gene lost 7 bases and the J gene lost 7 bases, with 17 bases spanning the gap. CDR3 sequence reads: CASKRSGTRNEQFF. As DNA, the CDR3 is TGTGCCAGCAAGAGAAGCGGAACTCGGAATGAGCAGTTCTTC. Drawing the rest from reference TRBV13 and TRBJ2-1, the complete variable domain is AAGVIQSPRHLIKEKRETATLKCYPIPRHDTVYWYQQGPGQDPQFLISFYEKMQSDKGSIPDRFSAQQFSDYHSELNMSSLELGDSALYFCASKRSGTRNEQFFGPGTRLTVL.

This clone was recorded only once. The chain has TRBV30 and TRBJ1-3, with D hard to call. CDR1 and CDR2 (germline): GTSNPN, SVGIG (reference sequence). This CDR3 has 13 residues. The V and J ends lost 4 bases and 7 bases respectively, with 14 bases between them. This CDR3 is CAWTLAAGNTIYF. In nucleotides, the CDR3 is TGTGCCTGGACCCTGGCTGCCGGCAACACCATATATTTT.